The 5 T cell receptor beta chains below come from one sample, sequenced in a study of blood T cell repertoires in COVID-19. Only in-frame clones appear in the TCRdb table, and some are missing; sequencing was by immunoSEQ multiplex PCR. The data show some 130,000 clones, more than 75% seen once. Specimen: peripheral blood. These receptors came from a man between 60 and 70 years old who had recovered from COVID-19.

J is TRBJ2-6 and V is TRBV19, with a possible D match to TRBD2 (5 bases). This CDR3 contains 16 residues. Germline loops: CDR1 LNHDA, CDR2 SQIVND (reference sequence). V dropped 1 base and J dropped 2 bases, with 9 bases sitting between them. For the CDR3, the DNA is TGTGCCAGTAGTATAGCGGGATTTCCTGGGGCCAACGTCCTGACTTTC. Its protein is CASSIAGFPGANVLTF.

The rearrangement links TRBV4-3 to TRBJ2-2, with D possibly being TRBD2 (6 bases). Germline V gives CDR1 LGHNA, CDR2 YSLEER. The CDR3 covers 17 residues. Between the trimmed V and J ends, which lost 0 bases and 4 bases, there was a span of 15 bases. CDR3 nucleotide sequence: TGCGCCAGCAGCCAAGAATCGGAGCCCGGGGGCACCGGGGAGCTGTTTTTT. Protein sequence: CASSQESEPGGTGELFF.

The chain recombines TRBV3-1 (or the pseudogene TRBV3-2) with TRBJ2-7, with 14 bases aligning to TRBD2. Germline assignment: CDR1 LGHDT and CDR2 YNNKEL (reference sequence). Unmatched junction bases numbered 6, after V lost 1 base and J lost 4 bases. The CDR3 is made up of 17 amino acids. The DNA of the CDR3 is TGTGCCAGCAGCCAAGGGCTGACTAGCGGGAGGGCTTACGAGCAGTACTTC. Residues: CASSQGLTSGRAYEQYF.

The rearrangement links TRBV7-2 to TRBJ2-1, with TRBD2 matching over 8 bases. The CDR3 totals 16 residues. In germline, CDR1 is SGHTA, CDR2 FQGNSA. With 0 bases clipped from V and 6 bases from J, the junction kept 7 bases outside the gene matches. The CDR3 reads CASSLARFSGTNEQFF. The CDR3 DNA is TGTGCCAGCAGCTTAGCGCGGTTTAGCGGGACCAATGAGCAGTTCTTC.

In DNA form, the CDR3 reads TGCGCCAGCAGCCAAGATGCGGGACAGGGGGGAGAGCAGTACTTC. Residues: CASSQDAGQGGEQYF. The rearrangement links TRBV4-3 to TRBJ2-7, with TRBD1 matching over 11 bases. Per germline, CDR1 LGHNA and CDR2 YSLEER. V shed 0 bases, J shed 7 bases, and the junction held 5 bases outside the gene matches. This CDR3 spans 15 amino acids.